These T cell receptor beta chains were read from a single sample in a study of cytomegalovirus exposure and HLA in healthy donors. The assay was immunoSEQ multiplex PCR, and TCRdb's table has in-frame clones only and misses some. The profile shows about 190,000 clones, over 70% of them singletons. Sequencing was carried out using PBMCs. These TCRs come from a woman in her twenties or thirties in good health and CMV-seropositive. Each CDR3 is given with its conserved first and last residue. A D gene is named only where the DNA matches it firmly.

>TRBV2|-
CASSDWEGTEAFF
>TRBV7-2|TRBD2
CASSALLAASGTQYF
>TRBV28|TRBD1
CASSWGTAYNYGYTF
>TRBV29-1|-
CSVGQPTSTDTQYF
>TRBV5-1|TRBD2
CASSLALAGGGEQFF
>TRBV5-1|TRBD1
CASSRDREAYEQYF
>TRBV6-1|-
CASSEATRGEETQYF
>TRBV10-3|-
CAISEGSRLPYNEQFF
>TRBV27|TRBD2
CASSFAGGSYEQYF
>TRBV6-1|-
CASTILNNEQFF
>TRBV14|TRBD2
CASSFSGRVDTQYF
>TRBV11-2|-
CASSLGGTYEQYF
>TRBV27|TRBD1
CASSFLETGGSSPLHF
>TRBV19|TRBD1
CASWDRRRGNQPQHF
>TRBV15|TRBD2
CATSGGTSGYNEQFF
>TRBV21-1|-
CASNAGGREDVSYGYTF
>TRBV6-1|-
CASSSGEQYF
>TRBV27|-
CASSPGETYEQYF
>TRBV7-9|TRBD1
CASNSRDRDDEQFF
>TRBV4-1|TRBD1
CASSQEPQGGTEAFF
>TRBV19|TRBD1
CASSTQGAKTEAFF
>TRBV6-6|-
CASGDRGRNTGELFF